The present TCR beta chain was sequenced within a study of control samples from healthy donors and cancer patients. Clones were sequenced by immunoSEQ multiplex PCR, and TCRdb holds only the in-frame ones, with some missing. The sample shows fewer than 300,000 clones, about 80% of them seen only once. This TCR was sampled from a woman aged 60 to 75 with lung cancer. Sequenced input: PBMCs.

CDR3 in amino acids: CASGDYEQYF. CDR3 coding DNA: TGTGCCAGCGGTGACTACGAGCAGTACTTC. The V gene is TRBV9, the J gene TRBJ2-7; D not certain. This CDR3 has 10 residues. The germline V and J ends were trimmed by 7 bases and 3 bases, with 5 bases remaining between them. From germline, CDR1 is SGDLS and CDR2 YYNGEE.